This passage covers 30 T cell receptor beta chains from one sample sequenced in a study of blood T cell repertoires in COVID-19. Some clones are missing from TCRdb's copy, which holds only in-frame ones; the method was immunoSEQ multiplex PCR. The sample consists of 450,000 to 500,000 clones, 70% to 90% of them appearing once. Sequencing was performed on peripheral blood. These receptors originate from a human donor in a cohort sampled during active COVID-19.

Only one count was recorded for this clone. The chain combines TRBV4-2 with TRBJ2-5; TRBD2 aligns across 8 bases. V dropped 3 bases and J dropped 1; count of bases not matched to a gene: 7. The CDR3 is 16 amino acids. Germline-derived CDR1 and CDR2 are LGHNA and YNFKEQ. CDR3: CASSQVLAEGQETQYF. The CDR3 nucleotides are TGTGCCAGCAGCCAGGTACTAGCGGAGGGCCAAGAGACCCAGTACTTC.

The V and J genes are TRBV20-1 and TRBJ2-2; D is uncertain. Trimming shortened V by 3 bases and J by 6 bases, and 14 bases separated the two germline ends. The length of the CDR3 is 14 residues. The V gene's germline CDR1 is DFQATT and CDR2 SNEGSKA (reference sequence). The CDR3 coding sequence is TGCAGTGCTAGTAAGGCAGGTGGGCCCGGGGAGCTGTTTTTT. Translated, it gives CSASKAGGPGELFF.

The chain has TRBV5-8 and TRBJ1-1; 7 bases map to TRBD1. V was pared by 0 bases and J by 1 base, with 3 bases of the junction left unmatched. The CDR3 runs to 15 residues. Germline V gene data show CDR1 as SGHTS and CDR2 as YDEGEE. The CDR3 sequence: CASSLEGAPNTEAFF. In DNA, the CDR3 is TGTGCCAGCAGCTTGGAGGGGGCTCCGAACACTGAAGCTTTCTTT. The full variable domain, its missing parts supplied by reference TRBV5-8 and TRBJ1-1, is EAGVTQSPTHLIKTRGQQATLRCSPISGHTSVYWYQQALGLGLQFLLWYDEGEERNRGNFPPRFSGRQFPNYSSELNVNALELEDSALYLCASSLEGAPNTEAFFGQGTRLTVV.

The V and J genes are TRBV6-5 and TRBJ2-1; 8 bases align to TRBD1. The CDR3 is 15 amino acids. Germline values: CDR1 MNHEY, CDR2 SVGAGI. V shed 5 bases and J 6 bases; nucleotides not matched to a gene: 9. The CDR3 sequence: CASSLSRGRSNEQFF. The CDR3, as DNA: TGTGCCAGCAGTCTTAGCAGGGGGCGAAGCAATGAGCAGTTCTTC.

In this sample, this clone turned up once. The chain couples TRBV10-3 to TRBJ2-5, with 9 bases fitting TRBD1. Germline values: CDR1 ENHRY, CDR2 SYGVKD. J gave up 1 base and V 4 bases, and 7 bases lay outside the gene matches. This CDR3 is 16 amino acids long. The CDR3 loop is CAISGGQGYSQETQYF. Written as DNA, the CDR3 is TGTGCCATCAGTGGGGGACAGGGCTATTCCCAAGAGACCCAGTACTTC.

This rearrangement joins TRBV19 to TRBJ2-3, with D perhaps matching TRBD1 (6 bases). This CDR3 is 17 amino acids long. Germline V gene lookup returns CDR1 LNHDA and CDR2 SQIVND (reference sequence). The V and J ends lost 6 bases and 0 bases respectively, with 19 bases between them. The CDR3 sequence is CASSQSGSRGSTDTQYF. CDR3 in DNA: TGTGCCAGTAGCCAATCCGGGTCCAGGGGTAGCACAGATACGCAGTATTTT.

This clone has more than one count but fewer than ten. V and J are TRBV6-2 or TRBV6-3 and TRBJ2-3; possible D gene TRBD2, 5 bases. Germline CDR1 and CDR2: MNHEY and SVGEGT. The length of the CDR3 is 13 residues. The V end lost 4 bases, the J end lost 9 bases, and 14 bases lay between the germline ends. CDR3 in DNA: TGTGCCAGCAGTTCCCCGTCGAGGGCGACGCAGTATTTT. It specifies CASSSPSRATQYF.

The genes are TRBV7-3 and TRBJ2-1, with TRBD2 as a possible D gene (6 bases). Germline CDR1 is SGHTA and CDR2 is FQGTGA. CDR3 length: 15 residues. V was cut by 3 bases and J by 1 base, with 10 bases left in between. CDR3 DNA: TGTGCCAGCAGCTTGAATAGCGGATCCTACAATGAGCAGTTCTTC. Its protein product is CASSLNSGSYNEQFF.

V gene TRBV5-1 combines with J gene TRBJ2-7; 12 bases are a match to TRBD2. The junction had 7 bases not matched to a gene; V was cut back by 2 bases and J by 4 bases. Germline V lookup: CDR1 SGHRS, CDR2 YFSETQ. This CDR3 comprises 16 residues. The CDR3 bases are TGCGCCAGCAGCTTTATGACTAGCGGGAGTGGATACGAGCAGTACTTC. Residues: CASSFMTSGSGYEQYF. Looking up the rest from reference TRBV5-1 and TRBJ2-7 gives the full variable domain: KAGVTQTPRYLIKTRGQQVTLSCSPISGHRSVSWYQQTPGQGLQFLFEYFSETQRNKGNFPGRFSGRQFSNSRSEMNVSTLELGDSALYLCASSFMTSGSGYEQYFGPGTRLTVT.

The chain employs TRBV5-4 and TRBJ2-3, with TRBD2 matching 9 bases. J lost 0 bases, V lost 10 bases, and 18 bases had no gene match. The CDR3 extends over 18 amino acids. Germline CDR1 and CDR2: SGHNT and YYREEE (reference sequence). CDR3 residues: CALTREGGGNPSTDTQYF. The CDR3, as DNA: TGTGCCCTGACGCGGGAGGGTGGGGGCAATCCTAGCACAGATACGCAGTATTTT.

This clone was seen a handful of times. The CDR3 coding sequence is TGTGCTTCCGGGACAGGGGGCTTCATAGCCCAGCATTTT. It encodes CASGTGGFIAQHF. The chain carries TRBV12-5 and TRBJ1-5; 12 nucleotides line up with TRBD1. This CDR3 is 13 amino acids long. CDR1 and CDR2 from the germline V gene are LGHNT and FRNRAP. V dropped 11 bases and J dropped 11; count of bases not matched to a gene: 10.

The chain recombines TRBV19 with TRBJ2-7; 7 bases align to TRBD2. CDR1 and CDR2 from the germline V gene are LNHDA and SQIVND (reference sequence). V gave up 4 bases and J gave up 9 bases; unmatched junction bases: 6. CDR3 length: 12 amino acids. Written as DNA, the CDR3 is TGTGCCAGTAGTACGGGTGGACTAGTGCAGTACTTC. Amino acids: CASSTGGLVQYF.

CDR3 loop: CATSTPGTSSQETQYF. Written as DNA, the CDR3 is TGTGCCACCAGCACTCCCGGGACTAGCAGCCAAGAGACCCAGTACTTC. V is TRBV15 and J is TRBJ2-5; 9 bases line up with TRBD2. The CDR3 contains 16 residues. Germline V gene sequence: CDR1 LNHNV, CDR2 YYDKDF (reference sequence). The V and J ends lost 4 bases and 1 base, in that order; junction bases with no gene match: 7.

The gene calls are TRBV18 and TRBJ2-7; perhaps TRBD2 as D (6 bases). The V gene lost 2 bases and the J gene lost 1 base, with 12 bases spanning the gap. Germline assignment: CDR1 KGHSH and CDR2 LQKENI. CDR3 size: 15 residues. The DNA of the CDR3 is TGTGCCAGCTCACCAACGGACTATCCGTCCTACGAGCAGTACTTC. This encodes CASSPTDYPSYEQYF.

The gene calls are TRBV28 and TRBJ2-7; D possibly corresponds to TRBD1 (6 bases). The CDR3 extends over 15 amino acids. CDR1 MDHEN and CDR2 SYDVKM come from the germline V gene. V was shortened by 3 bases and J by 2 bases, with 14 bases between the two germline ends. CDR3 DNA: TGTGCCAGCAGTTTTGGGACACAGGGAACCTACGAGCAGTACTTC. Its protein is CASSFGTQGTYEQYF.

V is TRBV3-1 (or the pseudogene TRBV3-2) and J is TRBJ2-3; TRBD2 matches 10 bases. The CDR3 is 16 residues long. CDR1 is LGHDT, CDR2 YNNKEL, per germline (reference sequence). The V segment lost 4 bases and the J segment 2 bases; nucleotides outside the gene matches: 6. The CDR3 loop is CASSLGLAVLTDTQYF. CDR3 DNA sequence: TGTGCCAGCAGCCTCGGACTAGCGGTACTCACAGATACGCAGTATTTT.

J is TRBJ2-7 and V is TRBV29-1, with D possibly being TRBD1 (6 bases). CDR3 length: 12 amino acids. V lost 4 bases to trimming and J lost 2 bases, with 9 bases between them. The germline V gene has CDR1 SQVTM and CDR2 ANQGSEA. CDR3 in DNA: TGCAGCGTTGGAGGGGACACCTACGAGCAGTACTTC. The encoded protein is CSVGGDTYEQYF.

This clone was seen more than once but under ten times. One end of the junction is discordant with germline, which a read error may explain. The gene calls are TRBV11-2 and TRBJ2-7; the match to TRBD1 covers 8 bases. The CDR3 has 16 residues. CDR1 SGHAT and CDR2 FQNNGV come from the germline V gene. CDR3 coding DNA: TGTGCCAGCCGCTTCGGACAGGGTATCTTCTCCTACGAGCAGTACTTC. It is translated as CASRFGQGIFSYEQYF.

The chain is built from TRBV15 and TRBJ2-2; 7 bases map to TRBD2. This CDR3 is 14 amino acids long. Germline CDR1 is LNHNV and CDR2 is YYDKDF (reference sequence). The V segment lost 7 bases and the J segment 1 base; nucleotides outside the gene matches: 3. In DNA form, the CDR3 reads TGTGCCACCACCAGCGGGATGAACACCGGGGAGCTGTTTTTT. It is translated as CATTSGMNTGELFF.

The chain recombines TRBV3-1 (or the pseudogene TRBV3-2) with TRBJ2-3, with 9 bases fitting TRBD2. Trimming took 4 bases from V and 0 from J; bases not matched to a gene: 5. There are 16 residues in the CDR3. CDR1 and CDR2 from the germline V gene are LGHDT and YNNKEL (reference sequence). The CDR3 DNA reads TGTGCCAGCAGCCCGGGACTAGCCCTCAGCACAGATACGCAGTATTTT. Protein sequence: CASSPGLALSTDTQYF.

V gene TRBV5-1 combines with J gene TRBJ1-3; no clear D. V was clipped by 5 bases and J by 9 bases, with 24 bases between them. The CDR3 extends over 16 amino acids. Germline V gene lookup returns CDR1 SGHRS and CDR2 YFSETQ. CDR3 region: CASRALQDSGGGTIYF. In nucleotides, the CDR3 is TGCGCCAGCAGGGCCCTACAAGACTCCGGCGGAGGCACCATATATTTT.

The chain is built from TRBV28 and TRBJ2-1, with a weak D call TRBD2 (6 bases). CDR1 is MDHEN and CDR2 is SYDVKM in the germline V gene. Deletions cut 7 bases from V and 5 bases from J, with 18 bases between. The CDR3 runs to 15 residues. The DNA of the CDR3 is TGTGCCAGCACCCCAGCGATACTAGCTGACAATGAGCAGTTCTTC. Amino acids: CASTPAILADNEQFF.

V usage is TRBV19 and J usage is TRBJ2-2, with 16 nucleotides matching TRBD2. V trimming: 6 bases; J trimming: 2 bases; junction bases outside the gene matches: 9. The germline V gene encodes CDR1 LNHDA and CDR2 SQIVND (reference sequence). CDR3 size: 19 residues. CDR3 amino acids: CASRKSGTSGRANTGELFF. CDR3 DNA sequence: TGTGCCAGTAGAAAATCCGGGACTAGCGGGAGGGCCAACACCGGGGAGCTGTTTTTT.

The J gene is TRBJ1-3, the V gene TRBV7-3; D perhaps matches TRBD1 (6 bases). The V gene lost 5 bases and the J gene lost 0 bases, with 14 bases spanning the gap. The CDR3 extends over 16 amino acids. The germline V gene encodes CDR1 SGHTA and CDR2 FQGTGA. CDR3: CASSQSGQNSGNTIYF. In nucleotides, the CDR3 is TGTGCCAGCAGCCAATCGGGACAAAACTCTGGAAACACCATATATTTT.

This clone was counted between two and nine times. The chain couples TRBV11-2 to TRBJ1-6; D unresolved. The germline V gene has CDR1 SGHAT and CDR2 FQNNGV. This CDR3 has 12 residues. Trimming took 3 bases from V and 9 from J, leaving 6 bases between them. CDR3 loop: CASSLTGSPLHF. The DNA of the CDR3 is TGTGCCAGCAGCTTGACTGGTTCACCCCTCCACTTT.

The sample holds many counts of this clone. The rearrangement links TRBV2 to TRBJ2-5; 9 nucleotides match TRBD1. J was trimmed by 1 base and V by 7 bases; bases with no gene match: 4. The CDR3 spans 14 residues. CDR1 is SNHLY and CDR2 is FYNNEI in the germline V gene. CDR3 loop: CASKGTGTQETQYF. CDR3 bases: TGTGCCAGCAAGGGGACAGGGACCCAAGAGACCCAGTACTTC.

This chain joins TRBV9 and TRBJ1-1; TRBD1 matches 7 bases. This CDR3 region has 16 residues. V lost 3 bases, J lost 1 base, and 9 bases stayed unmatched. Germline V gene lookup returns CDR1 SGDLS and CDR2 YYNGEE. CDR3 sequence reads: CASSGVTGKRNTEAFF. The CDR3 DNA follows: TGTGCCAGCAGCGGGGTGACAGGGAAACGGAACACTGAAGCTTTCTTT.

The chain uses TRBV6-2 or TRBV6-3 and TRBJ1-2; 9 bases fit TRBD1. CDR1 and CDR2 from the germline V gene are MNHEY and SVGEGT. The CDR3 consists of 18 residues. With V trimmed by 2 bases and J by 4 bases, 14 bases remained unmatched. The CDR3, as DNA: TGTGCCAGCAGTTACGGGGGTAAACGGACAGGGGAAGTCTATGGCTACACCTTC. Protein: CASSYGGKRTGEVYGYTF.

The gene calls are TRBV5-1 and TRBJ1-2; maybe TRBD1 (6 bases). Deletions cut 0 bases from V and 0 bases from J, with 12 bases between. The CDR3 has 16 amino acids. CDR1 SGHRS and CDR2 YFSETQ come from the germline V gene. The CDR3 sequence: CASSLEWGPSNYGYTF. The DNA for the CDR3 is TGCGCCAGCAGCTTGGAGTGGGGGCCCTCTAACTATGGCTACACCTTC. The complete variable domain, with remaining parts taken from reference TRBV5-1 and TRBJ1-2, reads KAGVTQTPRYLIKTRGQQVTLSCSPISGHRSVSWYQQTPGQGLQFLFEYFSETQRNKGNFPGRFSGRQFSNSRSEMNVSTLELGDSALYLCASSLEWGPSNYGYTFGSGTRLTVV.

This rearrangement joins TRBV28 to TRBJ1-2; no firm D call. Germline lookup yields CDR1 MDHEN and CDR2 SYDVKM. CDR3 length equals 13 residues. V lost 3 bases, J lost 3 bases, and 8 bases lay in between. The CDR3 nucleotides are TGTGCCAGCAGTTTGGCAGGCCACTATGGCTACACCTTC. It is translated as CASSLAGHYGYTF.